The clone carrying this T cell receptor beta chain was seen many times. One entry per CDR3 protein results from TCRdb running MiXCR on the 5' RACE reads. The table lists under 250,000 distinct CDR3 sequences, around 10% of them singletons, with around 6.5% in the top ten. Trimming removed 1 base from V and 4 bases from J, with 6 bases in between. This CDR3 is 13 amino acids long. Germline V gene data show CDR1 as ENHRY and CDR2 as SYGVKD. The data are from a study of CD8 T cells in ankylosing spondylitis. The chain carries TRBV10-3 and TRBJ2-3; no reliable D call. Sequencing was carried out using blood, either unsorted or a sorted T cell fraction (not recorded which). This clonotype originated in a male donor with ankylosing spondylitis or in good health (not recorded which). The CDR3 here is CAISELRADTQYF. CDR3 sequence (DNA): TGTGCCATCAGTGAGTTAAGGGCAGATACGCAGTATTTT.